The 5 T cell receptor beta chains presented below share a single source sample, sequenced in a study of response to subunit inactivated influenza vaccine. MiXCR, applied by TCRdb to the RT-PCR reads, yields one record per CDR3 protein. The sample includes hundreds of thousands of distinct CDR3 sequences, about 12% seen only once; the top ten take around 9.6%. The specimen was PBMCs from blood, collected on the day of vaccination. These receptors originate from a middle-aged man who received an inactivated influenza vaccine.

This clonotype was picked up a small number of times. This chain links TRBV6-5 with TRBJ2-7; 8 bases match TRBD1. The germline CDR1 and CDR2 sequences are MNHEY and SVGAGI. V lost 4 bases and J lost 4; bases outside the gene matches: 3. CDR3 size: 13 residues. The CDR3 nucleotides read TGTGCCAGCAGTTCAGGGGGCAAATACGAGCAGTACTTC. As protein: CASSSGGKYEQYF.

The chain couples TRBV7-9 to TRBJ1-4; no definite D call. This CDR3 has 13 amino acids. CDR1 is SEHNR, CDR2 FQNEAQ, per germline (reference sequence). V was cut by 10 bases and J by 0 bases, with 9 bases left in between. CDR3 bases: TGTGCCACCTGTGCTGCAACTAATGAAAAACTGTTTTTT. Protein: CATCAATNEKLFF.

This clonotype was observed a few times. The chain uses TRBV12-3 or TRBV12-4 and TRBJ2-7; tentatively, D is TRBD1 (6 bases). The CDR3 is 17 amino acids. V gave up 6 bases and J gave up 0 bases, with 21 bases separating them. CDR3 coding DNA: TGTGCCAGCAGACCCTGGGGACAAACATCAAGCTCCTACGAGCAGTACTTC. Protein product: CASRPWGQTSSSYEQYF.

This clonotype was counted between two and nine times. The gene calls are TRBV5-4 and TRBJ2-2, with D tentatively TRBD2 (5 bases). V was clipped by 1 base and J by 4 bases, with 23 bases between them. Germline CDR1 is SGHNT and CDR2 is YYREEE (reference sequence). The length of the CDR3 is 19 residues. CDR3 in amino acids: CASSLLSGYGFAGTGELFF. The CDR3 DNA reads TGTGCCAGCAGCTTGTTATCGGGGTACGGTTTCGCGGGCACCGGGGAGCTGTTTTTT. The complete variable domain, with remaining parts taken from reference TRBV5-4 and TRBJ2-2, reads ETGVTQSPTHLIKTRGQQVTLRCSSQSGHNTVSWYQQALGQGPQFIFQYYREEENGRGNFPPRFSGLQFPNYSSELNVNALELDDSALYLCASSLLSGYGFAGTGELFFGEGSRLTVL.

This clonotype occurred a few times. The CDR3 sequence: CASLTAPGLAANEQFF. The CDR3 DNA sequence: TGCGCCAGCTTGACAGCACCGGGACTAGCGGCCAATGAGCAGTTCTTC. The gene calls are TRBV5-1 and TRBJ2-1; TRBD2 matches 11 bases. The trim removed 7 bases at V and 6 bases at J, leaving 12 bases unmatched. Germline V gene lookup returns CDR1 SGHRS and CDR2 YFSETQ. This CDR3 has 16 residues. The complete variable domain, with remaining parts taken from reference TRBV5-1 and TRBJ2-1, reads KAGVTQTPRYLIKTRGQQVTLSCSPISGHRSVSWYQQTPGQGLQFLFEYFSETQRNKGNFPGRFSGRQFSNSRSEMNVSTLELGDSALYLCASLTAPGLAANEQFFGPGTRLTVL.